This T cell receptor (beta chain) emerged from a study of blood T cells in healthy people across ages. Remarks on this clonotype: Its antigen is not known.

For the second PCR, which ran for about 6 to 11 cycles, a sample-barcoded 5' primer and a J-beta primer mix were used. TCRdb itself ran the 5' RACE reads through MiXCR, one entry per CDR3 protein. The data show 700,000 to 950,000 distinct CDR3 sequences, about 42% seen once. The J segment lost 6 bases and the V segment lost 4 bases, leaving 9 bases of the junction unmatched. The CDR3 covers 15 residues. The germline CDR1 and CDR2 sequences are MGHRA and YSYEKL. Findings and limits, study-wide: There were more naive CD4+ cells and higher diversity in long-lived donors than in aged donors.

This chain uses TRBV4-1 with TRBJ2-1, with 7 nucleotides matching TRBD1. This clonotype was sampled from a woman aged 60 to 75 in good health. The sample taken for sequencing was blood. The CDR3 loop is CASSPPDRDVNEQFF. The CDR3 nucleotides read TGCGCCAGCAGCCCCCCTGACAGGGATGTCAATGAGCAGTTCTTC.